This T cell receptor beta chain was captured by sequencing in a study of human T cells and chemical hapten exposure. In the source study's methods: Per-sample TCR counts ranged from roughly 23,224 to 750,000, median approximately 98,000. TCRdb reprocessed the 5' RACE reads via MiXCR and lists one record per CDR3 protein. In this record, the V and J calls reflect TCRdb's handling and not the investigators' own analysis. The table includes about 140,000 distinct CDR3 sequences, 3.5% to 5% detected once. This clonotype came up a few times. Its specificity is not known. This CDR3 is 13 amino acids long. Germline assignment: CDR1 KGHDR and CDR2 SFDVKD. Trimming cost V 7 bases and J 1 base; bases outside gene matches: 1. Unfractionated whole blood was the source of the extracted total RNA. Study results and caveats: No shift was seen in TCRs above 1 in 1000 frequency with DPC sensitization.

The sequence derives from a female donor in good health. The chain uses TRBV24-1 and TRBJ1-1; 8 nucleotides agree with TRBD1. The CDR3, as DNA: TGTGCCACCAGAGGACAGGGGAACACTGAAGCTTTCTTT. This translates into CATRGQGNTEAFF.